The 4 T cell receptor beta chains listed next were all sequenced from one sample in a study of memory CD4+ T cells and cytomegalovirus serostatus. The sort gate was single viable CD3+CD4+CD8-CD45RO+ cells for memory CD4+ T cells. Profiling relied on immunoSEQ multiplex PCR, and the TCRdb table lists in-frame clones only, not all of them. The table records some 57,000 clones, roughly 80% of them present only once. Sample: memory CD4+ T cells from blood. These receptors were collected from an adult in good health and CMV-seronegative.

The CDR3 DNA reads TGTGCCAGCAGCTCTGACTTCTACACAGATACGCAGTATTTT. It encodes CASSSDFYTDTQYF. The chain recombines TRBV11-2 with TRBJ2-3; no clear D gene. Per germline, CDR1 SGHAT and CDR2 FQNNGV. Trimming cost V 4 bases and J 2 bases, with 10 bases left between them. The CDR3 covers 14 residues.

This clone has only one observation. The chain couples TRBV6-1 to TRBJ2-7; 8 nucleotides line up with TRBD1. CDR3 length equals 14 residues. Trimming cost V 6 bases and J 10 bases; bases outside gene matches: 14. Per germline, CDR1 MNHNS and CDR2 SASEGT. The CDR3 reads CASSMGQAQSSQYF. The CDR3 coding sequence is TGTGCCAGCAGCATGGGACAGGCCCAATCAAGCCAGTACTTC.

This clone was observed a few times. For the CDR3, the DNA is TGCGCCAGCAGCGTGGACGGCGTTCCGTATGGCTACACCTTC. It specifies CASSVDGVPYGYTF. The rearrangement links TRBV5-1 to TRBJ1-2, with D uncertain. CDR3 length: 14 residues. Per the germline V gene, CDR1 is SGHRS and CDR2 is YFSETQ. V lost 4 bases and J lost 5, with 15 bases in between. Full variable domain (outside the CDR3, taken from reference TRBV5-1 and TRBJ1-2): KAGVTQTPRYLIKTRGQQVTLSCSPISGHRSVSWYQQTPGQGLQFLFEYFSETQRNKGNFPGRFSGRQFSNSRSEMNVSTLELGDSALYLCASSVDGVPYGYTFGSGTRLTVV.

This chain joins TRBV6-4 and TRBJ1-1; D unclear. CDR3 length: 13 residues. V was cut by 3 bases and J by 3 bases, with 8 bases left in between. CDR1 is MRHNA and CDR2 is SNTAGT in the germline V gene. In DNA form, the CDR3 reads TGTGCCAGCAGTGAAGGTAGAGACACTGAAGCTTTCTTT. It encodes CASSEGRDTEAFF.